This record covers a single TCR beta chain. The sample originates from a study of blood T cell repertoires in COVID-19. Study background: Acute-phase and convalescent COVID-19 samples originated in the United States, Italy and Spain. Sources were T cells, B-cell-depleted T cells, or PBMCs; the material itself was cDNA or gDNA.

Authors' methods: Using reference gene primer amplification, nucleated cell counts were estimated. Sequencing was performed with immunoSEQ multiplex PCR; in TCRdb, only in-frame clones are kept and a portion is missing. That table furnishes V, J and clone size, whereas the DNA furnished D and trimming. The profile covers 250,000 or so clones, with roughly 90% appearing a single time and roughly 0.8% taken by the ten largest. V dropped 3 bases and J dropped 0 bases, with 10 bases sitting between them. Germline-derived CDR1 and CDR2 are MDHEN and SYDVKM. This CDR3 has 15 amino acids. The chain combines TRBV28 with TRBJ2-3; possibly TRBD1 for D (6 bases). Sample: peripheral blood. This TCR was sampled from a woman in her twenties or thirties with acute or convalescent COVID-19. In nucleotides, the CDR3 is TGTGCCAGCAGTTTCTACAGGGATAGCACAGATACGCAGTATTTT. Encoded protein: CASSFYRDSTDTQYF.